A selection of T cell receptor beta chains follows, all from one sample in a study of response to subunit inactivated influenza vaccine. TCRdb fed the RT-PCR reads into MiXCR, producing one record per CDR3 protein. The table lists about half a million distinct CDR3 sequences, approximately 9.9% of them singletons. The sequencing used PBMCs from blood, collected roughly 47 days after vaccination. The source of these receptors is a man aged 50-60 years who received an inactivated influenza vaccine. Both conserved end residues are part of each CDR3. D genes are given only for firm matches. Not all rows give a size; the values are once, few, many and, for expanded clones, a class.

CDR3 protein: CASIRAGGPGFEQFF
CDR3 DNA: TGCGCCAGCATTCGAGCGGGGGGGCCGGGGTTTGAGCAGTTCTTC
V gene: TRBV10-2
J gene: TRBJ2-1
clone size: few
D gene: TRBD2

CDR3 protein: CSARMGSLPDTQYF
CDR3 DNA: TGCAGTGCTAGAATGGGAAGCTTGCCAGATACGCAGTATTTT
V gene: TRBV20-1
J gene: TRBJ2-3
clone size: few
D gene: .

CDR3 protein: CAISESGSGGDYEQYF
CDR3 DNA: TGTGCCATCAGTGAGTCAGGGTCAGGGGGAGACTACGAGCAGTACTTC
V gene: TRBV10-3
J gene: TRBJ2-7
clone size: .
D gene: TRBD1

CDR3 protein: CSAREEGLAGDTQYF
CDR3 DNA: TGCAGTGCTAGAGAAGAGGGACTAGCGGGAGATACGCAGTATTTT
V gene: TRBV20-1
J gene: TRBJ2-3
clone size: .
D gene: TRBD2

CDR3 protein: CASSLAYGTGPYEQYF
CDR3 DNA: TGTGCCAGCAGCTTAGCGTATGGGACGGGGCCCTACGAGCAGTACTTC
V gene: TRBV11-2
J gene: TRBJ2-7
clone size: .
D gene: .

CDR3 protein: CSATLPTSGGETQYF
CDR3 DNA: TGCAGCGCTACTCTCCCGACTAGCGGGGGAGAGACCCAGTACTTC
V gene: TRBV29-1
J gene: TRBJ2-5
clone size: .
D gene: TRBD2

CDR3 protein: CSAEGTSGGNEQFF
CDR3 DNA: TGCAGCGCGGAGGGGACTAGCGGTGGGAATGAGCAGTTCTTC
V gene: TRBV29-1
J gene: TRBJ2-1
clone size: .
D gene: TRBD2

CDR3 protein: CASSEVSVGSSPLHF
CDR3 DNA: TGTGCCAGCAGTGAAGTTTCCGTAGGGAGTTCACCCCTCCACTTT
V gene: TRBV6-4
J gene: TRBJ1-6
clone size: few
D gene: .

CDR3 protein: CAIGRGSDEQFF
CDR3 DNA: TGTGCCATCGGTCGCGGGAGTGATGAGCAGTTCTTC
V gene: TRBV10-3
J gene: TRBJ2-1
clone size: .
D gene: TRBD2

CDR3 protein: CASSPGGDPYF
CDR3 DNA: TGTGCCAGCAGTCCCGGCGGGGACCCTTACTTC
V gene: TRBV12-3/TRBV12-4
J gene: TRBJ2-7
clone size: .
D gene: .

CDR3 protein: CSARVDSNQPQHF
CDR3 DNA: TGCAGTGCTAGAGTGGATAGCAATCAGCCCCAGCATTTT
V gene: TRBV20-1
J gene: TRBJ1-5
clone size: many
D gene: .

CDR3 protein: CASSRGGTTYNEQFF
CDR3 DNA: TGTGCCAGCAGCCGTGGCGGGACCACCTACAATGAGCAGTTCTTC
V gene: TRBV7-2
J gene: TRBJ2-1
clone size: .
D gene: .

CDR3 protein: CASSLVVAGAGYEQFF
CDR3 DNA: TGTGCCAGCAGCTTAGTGGTAGCGGGGGCGGGTTACGAGCAGTTCTTC
V gene: TRBV7-6
J gene: TRBJ2-1
clone size: few
D gene: TRBD2

CDR3 protein: CALSPLKGRQGWTDTQYF
CDR3 DNA: TGTGCACTTTCCCCCTTGAAGGGACGACAGGGATGGACAGATACGCAGTATTTT
V gene: TRBV28
J gene: TRBJ2-3
clone size: .
D gene: TRBD1

CDR3 protein: CACTGSYEQYF
CDR3 DNA: TGTGCCTGTACTGGTTCCTACGAGCAGTACTTC
V gene: TRBV30
J gene: TRBJ2-7
clone size: .
D gene: .

CDR3 protein: CAIKRTGDPYNEQFF
CDR3 DNA: TGTGCCATCAAGAGAACGGGAGACCCCTACAATGAGCAGTTCTTC
V gene: TRBV10-3
J gene: TRBJ2-1
clone size: few
D gene: .

CDR3 protein: CSARGIAGGYNEQFF
CDR3 DNA: TGCAGTGCTAGGGGGATAGCGGGGGGTTACAATGAGCAGTTCTTC
V gene: TRBV20-1
J gene: TRBJ2-1
clone size: few
D gene: TRBD2

CDR3 protein: CASTGGNSYNEQFF
CDR3 DNA: TGTGCCTCGACTGGGGGTAACTCCTACAATGAGCAGTTCTTC
V gene: TRBV10-3
J gene: TRBJ2-1
clone size: few
D gene: .

CDR3 protein: CASSLPRGSGYTIYF
CDR3 DNA: TGTGCCAGCAGTCTCCCACGTGGATCGGGATACACCATATATTTT
V gene: TRBV12-3/TRBV12-4
J gene: TRBJ1-3
clone size: .
D gene: .

CDR3 protein: CASTMAGANVLTF
CDR3 DNA: TGTGCCAGCACAATGGCCGGGGCCAACGTCCTGACTTTC
V gene: TRBV7-9
J gene: TRBJ2-6
clone size: .
D gene: .

CDR3 protein: CASSTGALSYEQYF
CDR3 DNA: TGTGCCAGTTCGACAGGGGCCCTGTCCTACGAGCAGTACTTC
V gene: TRBV12-3/TRBV12-4
J gene: TRBJ2-7
clone size: many
D gene: TRBD1

CDR3 protein: CATSSGGSSYNEQFF
CDR3 DNA: TGTGCCACCAGCAGTGGGGGAAGCTCCTACAATGAGCAGTTCTTC
V gene: TRBV15
J gene: TRBJ2-1
clone size: .
D gene: .

CDR3 protein: CASSLRRTNTEAFF
CDR3 DNA: TGTGCCAGCAGCCTCAGGAGGACGAACACTGAAGCTTTCTTT
V gene: TRBV6-1
J gene: TRBJ1-1
clone size: few
D gene: .

CDR3 protein: CASSLAVSNQPQHF
CDR3 DNA: TGTGCCAGCAGTTTGGCGGTTAGCAATCAGCCCCAGCATTTT
V gene: TRBV12-3/TRBV12-4
J gene: TRBJ1-5
clone size: few
D gene: .

CDR3 protein: CASSMPYPTRRSSYEQYF
CDR3 DNA: TGTGCCAGCAGCATGCCGTACCCGACTCGAAGGAGCTCCTACGAGCAGTACTTC
V gene: TRBV7-8
J gene: TRBJ2-7
clone size: once
D gene: .

CDR3 protein: CSATKQGRWETQYF
CDR3 DNA: TGCAGTGCTACTAAGCAGGGCCGCTGGGAGACCCAGTACTTC
V gene: TRBV20-1
J gene: TRBJ2-5
clone size: few
D gene: .

CDR3 protein: CASRGRRAETQYF
CDR3 DNA: TGTGCCAGCAGGGGGCGTAGGGCAGAGACCCAGTACTTC
V gene: TRBV12-3/TRBV12-4
J gene: TRBJ2-5
clone size: .
D gene: .

CDR3 protein: CASTPTGLSSYNSPLHF
CDR3 DNA: TGTGCCAGCACCCCTACAGGGCTCAGCTCCTATAATTCACCCCTCCACTTT
V gene: TRBV27
J gene: TRBJ1-6
clone size: .
D gene: .

CDR3 protein: CASGRASSGEQFF
CDR3 DNA: TGTGCCAGCGGGCGGGCTTCCTCAGGTGAGCAGTTCTTC
V gene: TRBV9
J gene: TRBJ2-1
clone size: many
D gene: .

CDR3 protein: CASSQDLDTVGTGELFF
CDR3 DNA: TGCGCCAGCAGCCAAGATCTAGACACTGTGGGCACCGGGGAGCTGTTTTTT
V gene: TRBV4-3
J gene: TRBJ2-2
clone size: many
D gene: .

CDR3 protein: CASSYRTGRDEKLFF
CDR3 DNA: TGTGCCAGCAGCTACCGGACAGGAAGAGATGAAAAACTGTTTTTT
V gene: TRBV11-2
J gene: TRBJ1-4
clone size: few
D gene: TRBD1

CDR3 protein: CASRRTGTPYGYTF
CDR3 DNA: TGTGCCAGCAGGCGTACCGGGACACCATATGGCTACACCTTC
V gene: TRBV11-2
J gene: TRBJ1-2
clone size: few
D gene: .

CDR3 protein: CASSFTATGNEQFF
CDR3 DNA: TGTGCCAGCAGTTTTACGGCCACGGGCAATGAGCAGTTCTTC
V gene: TRBV12-3/TRBV12-4
J gene: TRBJ2-1
clone size: .
D gene: .

CDR3 protein: CSAALPGPDTQYF
CDR3 DNA: TGCAGTGCCGCACTCCCCGGCCCAGATACGCAGTATTTT
V gene: TRBV20-1
J gene: TRBJ2-3
clone size: many
D gene: .

CDR3 protein: CSAAPVLNTEAFF
CDR3 DNA: TGCAGCGCCGCACCAGTTTTGAACACTGAAGCTTTCTTT
V gene: TRBV29-1
J gene: TRBJ1-1
clone size: .
D gene: .

CDR3 protein: CSARPRVRTGAPANTGELFF
CDR3 DNA: TGCAGTGCTAGACCACGGGTTCGGACAGGGGCCCCCGCGAACACCGGGGAGCTGTTTTTT
V gene: TRBV20-1
J gene: TRBJ2-2
clone size: few
D gene: TRBD1